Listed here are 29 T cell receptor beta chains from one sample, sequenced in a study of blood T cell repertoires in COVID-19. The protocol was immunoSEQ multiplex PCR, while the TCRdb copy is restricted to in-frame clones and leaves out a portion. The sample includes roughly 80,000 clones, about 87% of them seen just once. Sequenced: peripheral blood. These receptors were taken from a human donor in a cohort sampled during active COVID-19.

CDR3 sequence reads: CASSLTDNYGYTF. The CDR3 coding sequence is TGCGCCAGCAGCTTAACAGATAACTATGGCTACACCTTC. This rearrangement joins TRBV5-1 to TRBJ1-2; D is undetermined. Per germline, CDR1 SGHRS and CDR2 YFSETQ. The CDR3 length is 13 residues. Trimming took 2 bases from V and 1 from J, leaving 6 bases between them. Variable domain in full (rest from reference TRBV5-1 and TRBJ1-2): KAGVTQTPRYLIKTRGQQVTLSCSPISGHRSVSWYQQTPGQGLQFLFEYFSETQRNKGNFPGRFSGRQFSNSRSEMNVSTLELGDSALYLCASSLTDNYGYTFGSGTRLTVV.

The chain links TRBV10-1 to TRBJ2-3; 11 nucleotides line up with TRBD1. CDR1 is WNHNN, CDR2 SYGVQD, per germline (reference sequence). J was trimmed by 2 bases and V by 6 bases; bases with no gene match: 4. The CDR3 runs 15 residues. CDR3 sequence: CASSGDRGFTDTQYF. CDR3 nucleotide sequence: TGCGCCAGCAGCGGGGACAGGGGGTTCACAGATACGCAGTATTTT.

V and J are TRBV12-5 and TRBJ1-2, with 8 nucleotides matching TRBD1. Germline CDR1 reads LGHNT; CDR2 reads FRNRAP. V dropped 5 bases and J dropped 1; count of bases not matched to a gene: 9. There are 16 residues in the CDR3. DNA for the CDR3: TGTGCTAGTGGTCCGTCGGACAGGGCTCGTAACTATGGCTACACCTTC. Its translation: CASGPSDRARNYGYTF.

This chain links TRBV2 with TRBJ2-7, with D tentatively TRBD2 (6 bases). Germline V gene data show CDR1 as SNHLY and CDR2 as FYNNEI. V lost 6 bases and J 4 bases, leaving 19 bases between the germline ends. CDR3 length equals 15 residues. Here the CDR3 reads CASSPILGGRYEQYF. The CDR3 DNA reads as TGTGCCAGCAGCCCCATACTGGGGGGAAGGTACGAGCAGTACTTC.

In nucleotides, the CDR3 is TGTGCCAGCAGCCAAGAGGCAGGTCCCTATGGCTACACCTTC. Translation: CASSQEAGPYGYTF. V and J are TRBV3-1 (or the pseudogene TRBV3-2) and TRBJ1-2; unclear D gene. V shed 0 bases and J shed 4 bases, with 9 bases lying between them. There are 14 residues in the CDR3. Germline assignment: CDR1 LGHDT and CDR2 YNNKEL (reference sequence).

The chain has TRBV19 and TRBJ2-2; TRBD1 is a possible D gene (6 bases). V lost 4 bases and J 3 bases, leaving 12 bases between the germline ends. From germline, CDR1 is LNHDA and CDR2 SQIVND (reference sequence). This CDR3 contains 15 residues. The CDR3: CASSTQGADTGELFF. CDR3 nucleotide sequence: TGTGCCAGTAGTACACAGGGAGCGGACACCGGGGAGCTGTTTTTT.

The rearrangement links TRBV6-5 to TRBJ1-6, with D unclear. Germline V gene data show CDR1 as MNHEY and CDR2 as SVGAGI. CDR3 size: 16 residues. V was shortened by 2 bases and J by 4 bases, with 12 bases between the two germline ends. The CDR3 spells CASSYGSRLYNSPLHF. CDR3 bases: TGTGCCAGCAGTTACGGGTCCAGACTTTATAATTCACCCCTCCACTTT.

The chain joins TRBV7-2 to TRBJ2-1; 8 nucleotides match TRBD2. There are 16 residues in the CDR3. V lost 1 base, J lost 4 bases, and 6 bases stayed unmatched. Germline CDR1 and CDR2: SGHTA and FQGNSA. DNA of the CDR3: TGTGCCAGCAGCTTAGGAGCCCAGCGGGGGTACAATGAGCAGTTCTTC. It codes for CASSLGAQRGYNEQFF.

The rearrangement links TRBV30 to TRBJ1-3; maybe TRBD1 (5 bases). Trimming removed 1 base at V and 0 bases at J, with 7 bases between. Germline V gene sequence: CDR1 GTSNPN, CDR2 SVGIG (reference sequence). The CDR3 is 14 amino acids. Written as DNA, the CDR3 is TGTGCCTGGAGTGAAAGGGGCTCTGGAAACACCATATATTTT. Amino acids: CAWSERGSGNTIYF.

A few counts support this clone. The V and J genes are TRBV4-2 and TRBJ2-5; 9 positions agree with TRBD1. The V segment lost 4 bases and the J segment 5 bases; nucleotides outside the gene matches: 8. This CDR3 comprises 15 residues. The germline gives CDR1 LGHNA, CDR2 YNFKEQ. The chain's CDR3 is CASSLLSTGGETQYF. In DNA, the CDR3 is TGTGCCAGCAGCCTACTCTCGACAGGGGGGGAGACCCAGTACTTC.

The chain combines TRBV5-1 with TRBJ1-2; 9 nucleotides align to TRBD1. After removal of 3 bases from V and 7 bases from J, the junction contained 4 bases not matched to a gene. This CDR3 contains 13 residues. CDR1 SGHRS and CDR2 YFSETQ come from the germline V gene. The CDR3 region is CASSYVGQGGYTF. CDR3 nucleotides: TGCGCCAGCAGCTACGTGGGACAGGGTGGCTACACCTTC.

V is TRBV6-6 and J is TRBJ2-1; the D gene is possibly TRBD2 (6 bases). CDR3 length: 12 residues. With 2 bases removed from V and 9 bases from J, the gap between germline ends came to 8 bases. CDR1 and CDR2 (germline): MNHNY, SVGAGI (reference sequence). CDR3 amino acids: CASSYPGGEQFF. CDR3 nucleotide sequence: TGTGCCAGCAGTTACCCCGGGGGTGAGCAGTTCTTC.

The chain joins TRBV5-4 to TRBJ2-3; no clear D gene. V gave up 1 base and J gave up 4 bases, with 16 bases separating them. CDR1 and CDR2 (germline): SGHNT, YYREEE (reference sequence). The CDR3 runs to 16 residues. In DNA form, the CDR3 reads TGTGCCAGCAGCTTGAATCGAGGTGCCGAGGCAGATACGCAGTATTTT. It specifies CASSLNRGAEADTQYF.

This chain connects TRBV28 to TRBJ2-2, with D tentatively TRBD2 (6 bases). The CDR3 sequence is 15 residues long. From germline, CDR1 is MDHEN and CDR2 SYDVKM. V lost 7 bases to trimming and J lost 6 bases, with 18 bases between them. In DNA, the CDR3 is TGTGCCAGCATTTCCGCGGGAACCGGCGCCGGGGAGCTGTTTTTT. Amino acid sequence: CASISAGTGAGELFF.

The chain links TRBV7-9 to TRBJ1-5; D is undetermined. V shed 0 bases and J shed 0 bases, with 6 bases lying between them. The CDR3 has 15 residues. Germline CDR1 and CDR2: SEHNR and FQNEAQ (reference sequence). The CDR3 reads CASSLAVGSNQPQHF. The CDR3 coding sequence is TGTGCCAGCAGCTTAGCGGTCGGTAGCAATCAGCCCCAGCATTTT.

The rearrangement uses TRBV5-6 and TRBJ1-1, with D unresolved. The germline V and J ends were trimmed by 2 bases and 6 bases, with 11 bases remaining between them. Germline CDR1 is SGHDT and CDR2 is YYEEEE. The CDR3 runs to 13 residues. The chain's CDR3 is CASSLAPGSEAFF. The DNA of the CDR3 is TGTGCCAGCAGCTTAGCTCCGGGTTCTGAAGCTTTCTTT. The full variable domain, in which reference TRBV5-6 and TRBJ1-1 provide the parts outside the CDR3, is DAGVTQSPTHLIKTRGQQVTLRCSPKSGHDTVSWYQQALGQGPQFIFQYYEEEERQRGNFPDRFSGHQFPNYSSELNVNALLLGDSALYLCASSLAPGSEAFFGQGTRLTVV.

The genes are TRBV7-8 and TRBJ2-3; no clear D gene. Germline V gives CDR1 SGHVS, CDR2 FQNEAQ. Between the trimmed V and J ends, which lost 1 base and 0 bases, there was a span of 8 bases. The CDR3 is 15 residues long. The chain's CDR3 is CASSLGWQSTDTQYF. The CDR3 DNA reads TGTGCCAGCAGCTTAGGGTGGCAGAGCACAGATACGCAGTATTTT.

The CDR3 nucleotides are TGCGCCAGCAGCCACGGACAGGGTTCCTACGAGCAGTACTTC. It is translated as CASSHGQGSYEQYF. The rearrangement links TRBV4-1 to TRBJ2-7; TRBD1 agrees at 8 bases. This CDR3 is built from 14 residues. V lost 3 bases and J lost 1; bases outside the gene matches: 2. CDR1 is MGHRA, CDR2 YSYEKL, per germline.

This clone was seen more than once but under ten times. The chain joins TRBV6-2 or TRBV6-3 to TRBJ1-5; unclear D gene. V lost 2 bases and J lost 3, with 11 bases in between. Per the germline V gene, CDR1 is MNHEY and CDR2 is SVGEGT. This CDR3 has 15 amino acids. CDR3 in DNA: TGTGCCAGCAGTTACGTCCCAGATTACAATCAGCCCCAGCATTTT. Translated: CASSYVPDYNQPQHF.

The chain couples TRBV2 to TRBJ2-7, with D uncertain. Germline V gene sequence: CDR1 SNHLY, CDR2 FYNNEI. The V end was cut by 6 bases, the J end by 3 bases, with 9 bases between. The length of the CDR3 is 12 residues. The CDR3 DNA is TGTGCCAGCAGCGCACAGAACTACGAGCAGTACTTC. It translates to CASSAQNYEQYF.

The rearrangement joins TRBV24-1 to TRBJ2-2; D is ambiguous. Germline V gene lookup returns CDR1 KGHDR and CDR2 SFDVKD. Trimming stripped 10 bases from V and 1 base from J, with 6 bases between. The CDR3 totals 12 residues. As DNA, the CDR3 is TGTGCCACGGGCCAGAACACCGGGGAGCTGTTTTTT. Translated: CATGQNTGELFF.

CDR3 sequence (DNA): TGCGCCAGCAGCCAGGGACAGGGGGCGCGGACCGGGGAGCTGTTTTTT. Translating it yields CASSQGQGARTGELFF. The chain employs TRBV4-1 and TRBJ2-2; 12 bases map to TRBD1. The CDR3 is 16 amino acids. Germline values: CDR1 MGHRA, CDR2 YSYEKL. J lost 5 bases, V lost 3 bases, and 4 bases had no gene match.

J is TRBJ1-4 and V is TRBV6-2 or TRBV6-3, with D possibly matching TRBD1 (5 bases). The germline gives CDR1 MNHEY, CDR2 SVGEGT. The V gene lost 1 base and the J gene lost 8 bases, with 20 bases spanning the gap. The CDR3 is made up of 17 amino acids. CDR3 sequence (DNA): TGTGCCAGCAGTTACTTGTCGGCAGCCCCCGACAGAGAAAAACTGTTTTTT. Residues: CASSYLSAAPDREKLFF.

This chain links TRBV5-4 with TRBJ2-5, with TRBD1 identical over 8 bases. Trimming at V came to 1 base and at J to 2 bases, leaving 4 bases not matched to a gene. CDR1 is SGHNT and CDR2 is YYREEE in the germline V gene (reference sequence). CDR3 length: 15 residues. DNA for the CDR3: TGTGCCAGCAGCTTGATGACAGGGGTACAAGAGACCCAGTACTTC. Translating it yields CASSLMTGVQETQYF. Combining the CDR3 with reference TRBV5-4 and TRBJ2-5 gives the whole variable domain ETGVTQSPTHLIKTRGQQVTLRCSSQSGHNTVSWYQQALGQGPQFIFQYYREEENGRGNFPPRFSGLQFPNYSSELNVNALELDDSALYLCASSLMTGVQETQYFGPGTRLLVL.

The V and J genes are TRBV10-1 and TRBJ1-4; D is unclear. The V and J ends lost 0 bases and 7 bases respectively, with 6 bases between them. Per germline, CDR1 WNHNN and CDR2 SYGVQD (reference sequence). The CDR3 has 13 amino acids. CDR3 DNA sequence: TGCGCCAGCAGTGAGTCGTCAGGTGAAAAACTGTTTTTT. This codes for CASSESSGEKLFF.

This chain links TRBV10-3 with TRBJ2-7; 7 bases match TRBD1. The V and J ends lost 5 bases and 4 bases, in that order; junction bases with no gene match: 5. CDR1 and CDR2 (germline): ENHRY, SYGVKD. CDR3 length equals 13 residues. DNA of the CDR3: TGTGCCATCAGTCTAGGGACAGAATACGAGCAGTACTTC. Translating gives CAISLGTEYEQYF.

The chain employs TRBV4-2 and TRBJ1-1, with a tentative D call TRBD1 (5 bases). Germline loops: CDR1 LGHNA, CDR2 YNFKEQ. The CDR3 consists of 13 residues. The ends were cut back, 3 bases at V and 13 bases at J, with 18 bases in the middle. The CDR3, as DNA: TGTGCCAGCAGCCAGAAGCGAGCGGGACTTCATTTCTTT. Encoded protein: CASSQKRAGLHFF.

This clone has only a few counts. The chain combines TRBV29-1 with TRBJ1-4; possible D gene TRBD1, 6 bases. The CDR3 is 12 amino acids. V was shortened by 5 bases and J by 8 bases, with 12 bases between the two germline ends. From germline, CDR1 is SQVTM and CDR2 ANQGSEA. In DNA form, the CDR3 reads TGCAGCGTTTCAGGGGTCGGGGAAAAACTGTTTTTT. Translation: CSVSGVGEKLFF.

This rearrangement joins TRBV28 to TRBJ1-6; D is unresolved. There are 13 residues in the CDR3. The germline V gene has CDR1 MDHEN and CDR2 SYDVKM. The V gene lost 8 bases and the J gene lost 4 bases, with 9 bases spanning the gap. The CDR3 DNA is TGTGCCAGCTCGACACCGTATAATTCACCCCTCCACTTT. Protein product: CASSTPYNSPLHF.